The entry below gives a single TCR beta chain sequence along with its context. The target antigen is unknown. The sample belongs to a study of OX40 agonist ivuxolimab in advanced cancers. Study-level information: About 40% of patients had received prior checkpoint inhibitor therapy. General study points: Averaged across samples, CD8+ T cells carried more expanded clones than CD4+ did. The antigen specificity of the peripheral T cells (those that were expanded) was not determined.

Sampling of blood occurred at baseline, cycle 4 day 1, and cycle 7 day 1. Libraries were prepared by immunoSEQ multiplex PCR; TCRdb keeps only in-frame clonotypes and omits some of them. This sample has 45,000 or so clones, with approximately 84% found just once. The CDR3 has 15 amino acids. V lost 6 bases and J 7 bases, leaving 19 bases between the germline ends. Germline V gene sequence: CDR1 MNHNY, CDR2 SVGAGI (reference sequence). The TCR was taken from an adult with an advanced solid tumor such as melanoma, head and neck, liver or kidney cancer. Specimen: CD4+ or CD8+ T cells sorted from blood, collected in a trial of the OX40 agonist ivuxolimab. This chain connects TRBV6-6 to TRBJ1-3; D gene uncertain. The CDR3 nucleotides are TGTGCCAGCAGCAACTCGCCCCTCATTCGGAACACCATATATTTT. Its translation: CASSNSPLIRNTIYF.